Listed here are 7 T cell receptor beta chains from one sample, sequenced in a study of cytomegalovirus exposure and HLA in healthy donors. Generated by immunoSEQ multiplex PCR, the TCRdb table keeps only in-frame clones and is missing some. This sample has around 220,000 clones; just over 85% occur once, and the top ten carry 2.5% to 3.5%. Material: PBMCs. The receptors derive from a woman younger than 30 in good health and CMV-seronegative.

The chain carries TRBV5-6 and TRBJ2-2, with D perhaps TRBD2 (6 bases). The V gene lost 4 bases and the J gene lost 4 bases, with 17 bases spanning the gap. Germline CDR1 reads SGHDT; CDR2 reads YYEEEE. This CDR3 spans 16 amino acids. The CDR3 loop reads CASSLGVGGRTGELFF. CDR3 bases: TGTGCCAGCAGCCTGGGGGTCGGAGGGCGCACCGGGGAGCTGTTTTTT.

V is TRBV4-1 and J is TRBJ1-5; unclear D gene. Germline V gene data show CDR1 as MGHRA and CDR2 as YSYEKL. The germline V and J ends were trimmed by 4 bases and 0 bases, with 7 bases remaining between them. The CDR3 sequence is 14 residues long. CDR3 residues: CASSLVGSNQPQHF. In DNA, the CDR3 is TGCGCCAGCAGCCTGGTCGGTAGCAATCAGCCCCAGCATTTT.

The J gene is TRBJ1-2, the V gene TRBV2, with D maybe TRBD1 (6 bases). The CDR3 contains 12 residues. Germline-derived CDR1 and CDR2 are SNHLY and FYNNEI. Deletions cut 6 bases from V and 8 bases from J, with 13 bases between. CDR3 DNA: TGTGCCAGCAGCACAGGGATGGGCGGCTACACCTTC. It specifies CASSTGMGGYTF.

The V call is TRBV11-3, the J call TRBJ2-5; 14 nucleotides agree with TRBD2. Per the germline V gene, CDR1 is SGHNT and CDR2 is YENEEA. The junction had 2 bases not matched to a gene; V was cut back by 5 bases and J by 3 bases. The CDR3 is 15 amino acids. In DNA, the CDR3 is TGTGCCAGCAGCCGGGGACTAGCGGGAGAAGAGACCCAGTACTTC. Its translation is CASSRGLAGEETQYF.

CDR3 DNA: TGTGCCTCGGGACAGGGGCGCGAGCAGTACTTC. Its translation: CASGQGREQYF. This rearrangement joins TRBV30 to TRBJ2-7, with 10 bases aligning to TRBD1. V shed 7 bases and J 6 bases; nucleotides not matched to a gene: 3. Germline CDR1 and CDR2: GTSNPN and SVGIG (reference sequence). This CDR3 contains 11 residues.

The chain is built from TRBV6-5 and TRBJ1-1; 7 nucleotides align to TRBD1. V lost 8 bases, J lost 0 bases, and 9 bases stayed unmatched. Germline CDR1 reads MNHEY; CDR2 reads SVGAGI. The CDR3 is made up of 15 amino acids. The CDR3 coding sequence is TGTGCCAGCTCCAACCAGGGGGGATTGAACACTGAAGCTTTCTTT. As protein: CASSNQGGLNTEAFF.

The rearrangement uses TRBV29-1 and TRBJ2-2; D gene uncertain. From germline, CDR1 is SQVTM and CDR2 ANQGSEA. With 4 bases removed from V and 0 bases from J, the gap between germline ends came to 9 bases. The CDR3 length is 14 residues. The CDR3 region has the DNA TGCAGCGTTGTGAACAGACCGAACACCGGGGAGCTGTTTTTT. The encoded protein is CSVVNRPNTGELFF.